A single sample is the source of the 19 T cell receptor beta chains below, sequenced in a study of blood T cell repertoires in COVID-19. Sequencing was performed with immunoSEQ multiplex PCR; in TCRdb, only in-frame clones are kept and a portion is missing. Among about 140,000 clones, roughly 77% were seen once, and the ten largest hold 4.2%. Sequenced sample: peripheral blood. These receptors all stem from a man in his 60s with acute or convalescent COVID-19.

A single count supports this clone. The CDR3 loop reads CASRQGSNQPQHF. CDR3 nucleotide sequence: TGTGCCTCCCGACAGGGGAGCAATCAGCCCCAGCATTTT. V is TRBV6-5 and J is TRBJ1-5; 8 nucleotides align to TRBD1. The CDR3 is made up of 13 amino acids. Germline V gene sequence: CDR1 MNHEY, CDR2 SVGAGI. The ends lost 11 bases at V and 1 base at J; junction bases unmatched: 4.

The chain has TRBV11-2 and TRBJ1-1, with TRBD1 matching over 7 bases. CDR1 SGHAT and CDR2 FQNNGV come from the germline V gene. With 2 bases clipped from V and 10 bases from J, the junction kept 13 bases outside the gene matches. The CDR3 extends over 15 amino acids. This CDR3 reads CASSLNGAAGGVAFF. Written as DNA, the CDR3 is TGTGCCAGCAGCTTAAACGGGGCCGCAGGGGGAGTAGCTTTCTTT.

This chain links TRBV5-1 with TRBJ2-3; TRBD2 matches 7 bases. The ends lost 2 bases at V and 2 bases at J; junction bases unmatched: 8. This CDR3 comprises 16 residues. The germline gives CDR1 SGHRS, CDR2 YFSETQ. For the CDR3, the DNA is TGCGCCAGCAGCTTTCTTCGCGGGGGAATCACAGATACGCAGTATTTT. This translates into CASSFLRGGITDTQYF.

The chain is built from TRBV7-6 and TRBJ2-3, with 9 bases matching TRBD2. The J segment lost 6 bases and the V segment lost 5 bases, leaving 9 bases of the junction unmatched. Germline CDR1 SGHVS, CDR2 FNYEAQ. The CDR3 sequence is 15 residues long. Here the CDR3 reads CASSQLGLAIDTQYF. The CDR3 DNA reads as TGTGCCAGCAGCCAACTAGGACTAGCGATTGATACGCAGTATTTT.

This clone has just one count. This chain uses TRBV27 with TRBJ2-1; the match to TRBD1 covers 8 bases. V was clipped by 2 bases and J by 4 bases; unmatched bases: 4. The CDR3 is 15 residues long. The germline V gene encodes CDR1 MNHEY and CDR2 SMNVEV (reference sequence). In DNA form, the CDR3 reads TGTGCCAGCAGTTTAGGGCAGGGGGCATACAATGAGCAGTTCTTC. Translated, it gives CASSLGQGAYNEQFF.

CDR3 nucleotides: TGTGCCAGCAGCTTATTTAGCGGGAGGGCCCAGACCCAGTACTTC. Its translation: CASSLFSGRAQTQYF. V is TRBV7-2 and J is TRBJ2-5; 11 positions match TRBD2. This CDR3 is built from 15 residues. Per the germline V gene, CDR1 is SGHTA and CDR2 is FQGNSA. Trimming at V came to 2 bases and at J to 6 bases, leaving 5 bases not matched to a gene.

This clone was observed a few times. This rearrangement joins TRBV30 to TRBJ1-4, with D maybe TRBD1 (6 bases). The CDR3 loop spans 17 amino acids. Trimming stripped 3 bases from V and 8 bases from J, with 25 bases between. CDR1 and CDR2 from the germline V gene are GTSNPN and SVGIG (reference sequence). Here the CDR3 reads CAWSPSPWGGDTEKLFF. The CDR3 DNA follows: TGTGCCTGGAGCCCATCCCCTTGGGGAGGGGACACGGAAAAACTGTTTTTT.

The CDR3 spells CASSVLANSYNEQFF. The CDR3 region has the DNA TGTGCCAGCAGCGTACTAGCGAACTCCTACAATGAGCAGTTCTTC. The chain links TRBV7-9 to TRBJ2-1; 7 bases line up with TRBD2. The CDR3 is made up of 15 amino acids. Unmatched junction bases numbered 4, after V lost 5 bases and J lost 0 bases. Germline values: CDR1 SEHNR, CDR2 FQNEAQ (reference sequence).

The chain carries TRBV2 and TRBJ1-2; D may be TRBD1 (6 bases). The CDR3 has 15 residues. Germline V CDR1 and CDR2: SNHLY, FYNNEI. The V end was cut by 4 bases, the J end by 0 bases, with 12 bases between. Written as DNA, the CDR3 is TGTGCCAGCAGTGTACAGGGCCTAACTAACTATGGCTACACCTTC. Translating gives CASSVQGLTNYGYTF.

The chain has TRBV29-1 and TRBJ1-2; no clear D. The CDR3 sequence is 13 residues long. The V end lost 0 bases, the J end lost 3 bases, and 8 bases lay between the germline ends. CDR1 is SQVTM and CDR2 is ANQGSEA in the germline V gene. The CDR3 nucleotides read TGCAGCGTTGAAGATCGGGTGGACTATGGCTACACCTTC. Translation: CSVEDRVDYGYTF.

As regards this clone: Other DNA sequences in this sample translate to the same CDR3. This sequence joins TRBV3-1 (or the pseudogene TRBV3-2) and TRBJ2-7; TRBD2 matches at 11 bases. V was clipped by 2 bases and J by 2 bases; unmatched bases: 2. The CDR3 sequence is 15 residues long. CDR1 and CDR2 from the germline V gene are LGHDT and YNNKEL (reference sequence). The CDR3 spells CASSQTSGSTYEQYF. DNA of the CDR3: TGTGCCAGCAGCCAAACTAGCGGGAGTACCTACGAGCAGTACTTC.

This chain joins TRBV6-6 and TRBJ1-1; D not certain. V lost 5 bases to trimming and J lost 11 bases, with 18 bases between them. CDR3 size: 13 residues. CDR1 is MNHNY and CDR2 is SVGAGI in the germline V gene (reference sequence). The CDR3 DNA reads TGTGCCAGCAGTCCCCGAGGAGGCTTCCCGGCTTTCTTT. It yields the protein CASSPRGGFPAFF.

V usage is TRBV3-1 (or the pseudogene TRBV3-2) and J usage is TRBJ1-4, with D perhaps matching TRBD1 (6 bases). V was pared by 4 bases and J by 6 bases, with 15 bases between. CDR3 length equals 15 residues. The V gene's germline CDR1 is LGHDT and CDR2 YNNKEL (reference sequence). DNA of the CDR3: TGTGCCAGCAGCCGGCAGGGGCAAAGGGATGAAAAACTGTTTTTT. This gives the protein CASSRQGQRDEKLFF.

This clone was seen a few times. The genes are TRBV27 and TRBJ1-1, with a weak D call TRBD1 (5 bases). The V end lost 4 bases, the J end lost 1 base, and 7 bases lay between the germline ends. CDR3 length equals 13 residues. Germline CDR1 is MNHEY and CDR2 is SMNVEV (reference sequence). CDR3 coding DNA: TGTGCCAGCAGTTGGGGGGAGAACACTGAAGCTTTCTTT. It yields the protein CASSWGENTEAFF.

This clone showed up just once. V and J are TRBV29-1 and TRBJ1-2, with 8 nucleotides matching TRBD1. In germline, CDR1 is SQVTM, CDR2 ANQGSEA. The CDR3 sequence is 15 residues long. The trim removed 0 bases at V and 4 bases at J, leaving 7 bases unmatched. The CDR3 coding sequence is TGCAGCGTTGAAGATCTTAAGACAGGGGTCTATGGCTACACCTTC. Protein sequence: CSVEDLKTGVYGYTF.

This clone was seen more than once but under ten times. This chain links TRBV28 with TRBJ2-7; the match to TRBD2 covers 9 bases. Trimming at V came to 11 bases and at J to 2 bases, leaving 13 bases not matched to a gene. Germline V gene lookup returns CDR1 MDHEN and CDR2 SYDVKM. The CDR3 extends over 15 amino acids. The CDR3 nucleotides are TGTGCCGGGGGCCTTAGCGGGAGTACCCCCTACGAGCAGTACTTC. Amino acids: CAGGLSGSTPYEQYF.

This clone came up once. V is TRBV10-3 and J is TRBJ2-1; 9 nucleotides line up with TRBD2. The CDR3 sequence is 14 residues long. V lost 8 bases and J lost 9; bases outside the gene matches: 11. Germline CDR1 and CDR2: ENHRY and SYGVKD. The CDR3 DNA reads as TGTGCCATCTCAACTTCACCAGCGGGAGGTGAGCAGTTCTTC. It is translated as CAISTSPAGGEQFF.

This chain links TRBV18 with TRBJ1-1, with D perhaps matching TRBD1 (5 bases). CDR1 and CDR2 from the germline V gene are KGHSH and LQKENI. This CDR3 has 18 residues. V lost 6 bases, J lost 5 bases, and 28 bases lay in between. The CDR3 DNA sequence: TGTGCCAGCTCTTTTCGGGCAGGGCCGAACGCTAAGACGACTGAAGCTTTCTTT. It specifies CASSFRAGPNAKTTEAFF. Full variable domain (remainder filled in from reference TRBV18 and TRBJ1-1): NAGVMQNPRHLVRRRGQEARLRCSPMKGHSHVYWYRQLPEEGLKFMVYLQKENIIDESGMPKERFSAEFPKEGPSILRIQQVVRGDSAAYFCASSFRAGPNAKTTEAFFGQGTRLTVV.

V and J are TRBV28 and TRBJ1-3; the D is unclear. V shed 6 bases and J shed 2 bases, with 5 bases lying between them. This CDR3 comprises 12 residues. The V gene's germline CDR1 is MDHEN and CDR2 SYDVKM. CDR3 protein: CASSSPGNTIYF. CDR3 in DNA: TGTGCCAGCAGCTCTCCTGGAAACACCATATATTTT.